This TCR beta chain was recovered during a study of shared clonotypes between healthy human individuals (TCRdb year 2020). Turning to the overall study: A few men and two women, aged 18 to 49 years, made up the cohort. Each donor's leukapheresis produced roughly between about 0.85 and 10 billion PBMCs. To increase sequencing depth and limit assay-specific biases, TCR repertoire library preparation and sequencing were carried out by different laboratories using diverse techniques. For each donor, CD4 naive and CD4 memory were each run on three plates, CD8 naive on two plates, and CD8 memory on one plate. Blood TCR repertoires of about 5 healthy adults were deeply sequenced to estimate repertoire size and the extent of clonotype sharing between individuals. The paper as a whole reports these results and caveats: About 5% of naive CD4, around 3.6% of naive CD8, approximately 2.2% of memory CD4, and more than 0.35% of memory CD8 clonotypes were shared across several donors. Pairwise subsampling indicated that sequencing depth was expected to affect the degree of clonotype sharing among donors. Sampling was restricted to blood, and TCR repertoires in tissue are likely to differ from TCR repertoires in blood. Larger estimated clonotype richness was generally found for naive subsets than for memory subsets. The genetic and exposure-history diversity represented was limited by the small number of donors. Rarefaction of sorted-subset datasets indicated incomplete sequencing despite the large sequencing depth. Compared with non-shared clonotypes, clonotypes shared by all four sorted-subset donors had higher generation probabilities.

About this clone: This receptor's antigen is unknown. No qualities accompany the bases; no much larger clone lies one base away.

Using the deep immunoSEQ assay, multiplex PCR amplified TCR CDR3 regions from genomic DNA. Extracted genomic DNA from each cell subset was spread evenly across all wells of several immunoSEQ 96-well plates, with each plate serving as a replicate. For sorted subsets, roughly 200 ng genomic DNA, equal to some 30,000 T cell genomes, was loaded into each replicate PCR. Purified libraries were quantified with a Qubit 3.0 fluorometer, sized on a Bioanalyzer 2100, and re-quantified with the KAPA Library Quantification kit. A separate single-read 150-cycle Illumina NextSeq 550 flow cell was used to sequence each immunoSEQ 96-well plate. The authors' pipeline ran thus. The immunoSEQ output contained only junctional sequences without quality scores, so filtering could not match that applied to full-length reads. Sequences were annotated with PyIR, a Python wrapper for IgBLAST v1.9, and V/J genes and CDR3 were assigned using IMGT germline references. Reads with weak V/J assignments (E-value above 1e-6), missing CDR3, stop codons, out-of-frame junctions, or ambiguous translated residues were removed. V3J clonotypes were defined by identical inferred V gene, J gene, and CDR3 amino acid sequence. Percentage overlap between repertoires was computed as shared unique clonotypes divided by the size of the smaller repertoire. RTK rarefaction, the Chao1 estimator, and Recon v2.1 estimates of unobserved clonotypes were used to assess repertoire richness. OLGA was used to compute generation probabilities for all TCRbeta clonotypes that the gDNA method yielded from several donors. TCRdb holds this immuneACCESS table with in-frame rearrangements only. Some clones are missing; in checked studies, unresolved V genes explain under half, and the rest has no known cause. V and J calls and clone size are as listed in that table; D and trimming were resolved from the DNA. The sample data list some 1,100,000 clones, and 78% of these were observed just once. The ten largest clones capture 0.5% to 0.6% of the sample.

Healthy HIV-negative adults with no recently reported acute infections or vaccinations were included as donors. Every donor was a Caucasian adult residing in Nashville, Tennessee, USA. CD4+ T cells were enriched by magnetic negative selection, after which naive cells were positively selected on CD45RA and the negative fraction was taken as the memory subset. Blood was collected by leukapheresis, and PBMCs were isolated by Ficoll-Histopaque density gradient centrifugation and then cryopreserved in liquid nitrogen vapor phase. Purity and quantity of every magnetically sorted T cell population were checked by analytical flow cytometry. From each sorted fraction, genomic DNA was isolated and quantified by UV absorbance on a Nanodrop 2000c. This sequence was found in a man younger than 30 in good health. Some clones in this sample may be carry-over from other donors' samples. The sequenced sample was memory CD4+ T cells from PBMCs. The cell subset or site label on this specimen signifies: CD45RA-negative fraction.

At the DNA level, the sequence is TGTGCCAGCAGTCTCATGGCGGGAGGCCTCTACAATGAGCAGTTCTTC. Its protein reads: CASSLMAGGLYNEQFF. The V gene is TRBV28 and the J gene is TRBJ2-1, and TRBD2 matches 8 of the central bases. V has 5 bases trimmed and J has 3 bases trimmed; junction bases matching no gene number 9. From cysteine to phenylalanine, the CDR3 is 16 amino acids long. CDR3 DNA only is kept here, 48 bases in frame from base 1. CDR1 is given as MDHEN and CDR2 as SYDVKM, both from the germline V gene.